The 16 T cell receptor beta chains given below trace back to one sample, sequenced in a study of cytomegalovirus exposure and HLA in healthy donors. The PCR employed 60 Vbeta primers together with 13 Jbeta primers. Clones were read by immunoSEQ multiplex PCR, and TCRdb kept only the in-frame ones, dropping some. The sample carries some 150,000 clones, approximately 80% recorded once. Sequencing used PBMCs. The origin of the receptors is a male donor in good health and CMV-seronegative.

The J gene is TRBJ1-2, the V gene TRBV6-6; D remains ambiguous. Germline assignment: CDR1 MNHNY and CDR2 SVGAGI (reference sequence). The CDR3 sequence is 13 residues long. V was trimmed by 2 bases and J by 4 bases, leaving 8 bases between them. CDR3: CASSYDPVYGYTF. CDR3 nucleotides: TGTGCCAGCAGTTACGATCCGGTCTATGGCTACACCTTC.

CDR3 coding DNA: TGCGCCAGCAGCGTGAGCTCTGGGGCCAACGTCCTGACTTTC. It encodes CASSVSSGANVLTF. V and J are TRBV5-1 and TRBJ2-6; D unresolved. Germline V gene sequence: CDR1 SGHRS, CDR2 YFSETQ. The CDR3 sequence is 14 residues long. The ends were cut back, 4 bases at V and 0 bases at J, with 5 bases in the middle.

This clone occurred a few times. V and J are TRBV5-6 and TRBJ1-2; no firm D call. Looked up from germline, CDR1 is SGHDT and CDR2 is YYEEEE. CDR3 size: 12 residues. The V end lost 3 bases, the J end lost 4 bases, and 7 bases lay between the germline ends. CDR3 sequence: CASSSDSYGYTF. CDR3 nucleotide sequence: TGTGCCAGCAGCTCCGATAGCTATGGCTACACCTTC. Full variable domain (rest looked up from reference TRBV5-6 and TRBJ1-2): DAGVTQSPTHLIKTRGQQVTLRCSPKSGHDTVSWYQQALGQGPQFIFQYYEEEERQRGNFPDRFSGHQFPNYSSELNVNALLLGDSALYLCASSSDSYGYTFGSGTRLTVV.

The chain recombines TRBV19 with TRBJ2-1, with a weak D call TRBD2 (5 bases). The CDR3 totals 12 residues. Germline assignment: CDR1 LNHDA and CDR2 SQIVND (reference sequence). The ends were cut back, 2 bases at V and 8 bases at J, with 7 bases in the middle. The chain's CDR3 is CASSILEDEQFF. DNA for the CDR3: TGTGCCAGTAGTATATTGGAGGATGAGCAGTTCTTC.

The chain carries TRBV6-1 and TRBJ1-3, with 8 bases lining up with TRBD1. With 6 bases clipped from V and 4 bases from J, the junction kept 8 bases outside the gene matches. CDR3 length: 15 residues. Germline CDR1 is MNHNS and CDR2 is SASEGT. The DNA for the CDR3 is TGTGCCAGCAGCCTGACAGGGGTTCTGGGAAACACCATATATTTT. Its translation: CASSLTGVLGNTIYF.

The V call is TRBV5-4, the J call TRBJ1-3; no clear D. The germline gives CDR1 SGHNT, CDR2 YYREEE (reference sequence). Trimming left V 0 bases short and J 1 base short, with 5 bases between. The CDR3 is made up of 14 amino acids. CDR3 loop: CASSLGVSGNTIYF. The DNA for the CDR3 is TGTGCCAGCAGCTTGGGAGTATCTGGAAACACCATATATTTT.

This clone was seen a handful of times. The V call is TRBV2, the J call TRBJ2-3; 8 nucleotides agree with TRBD1. The trim removed 5 bases at V and 1 base at J, leaving 5 bases unmatched. The germline V gene encodes CDR1 SNHLY and CDR2 FYNNEI. The length of the CDR3 is 15 residues. The CDR3: CASSPGTGRTDTQYF. CDR3 nucleotide sequence: TGTGCCAGCAGTCCTGGGACAGGCCGCACAGATACGCAGTATTTT.

The rearrangement uses TRBV5-6 and TRBJ1-2; D gene uncertain. The CDR3 spans 14 residues. Trimming took off 1 base at V and 2 bases at J, with 9 bases between the two ends. Looked up from germline, CDR1 is SGHDT and CDR2 is YYEEEE. In DNA form, the CDR3 reads TGTGCCAGCAGCTTGTCGGCAGCGAACTATGGCTACACCTTC. Its protein is CASSLSAANYGYTF.

This clone occurred once. This chain uses TRBV7-9 with TRBJ1-6; D gene unclear. The CDR3 is 15 amino acids. Between the trimmed V and J ends, which lost 5 bases and 0 bases, there was a span of 8 bases. Looked up from germline, CDR1 is SEHNR and CDR2 is FQNEAQ (reference sequence). The DNA for the CDR3 is TGTGCCAGCAGCAACCCTAGCTCCTATAATTCACCCCTCCACTTT. It codes for CASSNPSSYNSPLHF.

V usage is TRBV2 and J usage is TRBJ2-7; D possibly corresponds to TRBD1 (6 bases). The germline V gene encodes CDR1 SNHLY and CDR2 FYNNEI. This CDR3 has 13 amino acids. With 4 bases removed from V and 3 bases from J, the gap between germline ends came to 10 bases. The CDR3 DNA reads as TGTGCCAGCAGTGGAATACAGGGCTACGAGCAGTACTTC. It translates to CASSGIQGYEQYF.

The chain carries TRBV7-9 and TRBJ2-3, with TRBD1 matching 7 bases. The trim removed 1 base at V and 4 bases at J, leaving 2 bases unmatched. The CDR3 sequence is 14 residues long. Germline V lookup: CDR1 SEHNR, CDR2 FQNEAQ (reference sequence). CDR3 region: CASSLGQGADTQYF. The CDR3 DNA sequence: TGTGCCAGCAGCTTAGGACAGGGCGCAGATACGCAGTATTTT.

The chain couples TRBV6-5 to TRBJ2-3, with no clear D. Trimming pared 0 bases from V and 3 bases from J, leaving 10 bases between. Germline V CDR1 and CDR2: MNHEY, SVGAGI. The CDR3 is 15 amino acids. CDR3 nucleotides: TGTGCCAGCAGTTACTCGGGCAGTAAAACAGATACGCAGTATTTT. It is translated as CASSYSGSKTDTQYF.

The chain uses TRBV28 and TRBJ1-4, with 7 bases that match TRBD1. Germline V gives CDR1 MDHEN, CDR2 SYDVKM. V lost 8 bases to trimming and J lost 8 bases; unmatched junction nucleotides: 5. This CDR3 region has 12 residues. As DNA, the CDR3 is TGTGCCAGCGAGGGGGCCGGGGAAAAACTGTTTTTT. Translating it yields CASEGAGEKLFF.

Note on this clone: The sample contains more than one DNA sequence encoding this CDR3. The chain uses TRBV20-1 and TRBJ2-7; TRBD1 is a possible D gene (5 bases). V gave up 3 bases and J gave up 4 bases, with 7 bases separating them. Germline V CDR1 and CDR2: DFQATT, SNEGSKA (reference sequence). The CDR3 totals 11 residues. The CDR3 region is CSASRGYEQYF. In DNA form, the CDR3 reads TGCAGTGCTAGTAGGGGATACGAGCAGTACTTC.

This chain connects TRBV4-3 to TRBJ1-3; no definite D call. CDR3 length equals 13 residues. The germline gives CDR1 LGHNA, CDR2 YSLEER. The V gene lost 6 bases and the J gene lost 6 bases, with 12 bases spanning the gap. This chain's CDR3 is CASSLGLQNTIYF. The DNA of the CDR3 is TGCGCCAGCAGTCTGGGCCTTCAAAACACCATATATTTT.

J is TRBJ2-1 and V is TRBV7-3, with TRBD2 identical over 7 bases. V shed 3 bases and J 4 bases; nucleotides not matched to a gene: 3. CDR1 and CDR2 from the germline V gene are SGHTA and FQGTGA. CDR3 length: 14 residues. The CDR3 is CASSLSGEYNEQFF. Written as DNA, the CDR3 is TGTGCCAGCAGCTTGAGCGGGGAATACAATGAGCAGTTCTTC.